This T cell receptor (beta chain) is drawn from a study of glioma-infiltrating T cells after dendritic cell vaccination. V shed 5 bases, J shed 3 bases, and the junction held 4 bases outside the gene matches. Germline loops: CDR1 LNHNV, CDR2 YYDKDF (reference sequence). This CDR3 spans 15 amino acids. Sequenced by immunoSEQ multiplex PCR; TCRdb stores in-frame clones only, minus some. The data contain about 58,000 clones, approximately 87% of them singletons. The time point here: after dendritic cell vaccination, including at tumor progression/relapse. The sample consisted of blood, taken after dendritic cell vaccination. This receptor was identified in a human donor with glioblastoma. The V gene is TRBV15, the J gene TRBJ2-2; TRBD2 matches 9 bases. CDR3 loop: CATSPRGGDTGELFF. The CDR3, as DNA: TGTGCCACCAGCCCGCGGGGGGGCGACACCGGGGAGCTGTTTTTT.